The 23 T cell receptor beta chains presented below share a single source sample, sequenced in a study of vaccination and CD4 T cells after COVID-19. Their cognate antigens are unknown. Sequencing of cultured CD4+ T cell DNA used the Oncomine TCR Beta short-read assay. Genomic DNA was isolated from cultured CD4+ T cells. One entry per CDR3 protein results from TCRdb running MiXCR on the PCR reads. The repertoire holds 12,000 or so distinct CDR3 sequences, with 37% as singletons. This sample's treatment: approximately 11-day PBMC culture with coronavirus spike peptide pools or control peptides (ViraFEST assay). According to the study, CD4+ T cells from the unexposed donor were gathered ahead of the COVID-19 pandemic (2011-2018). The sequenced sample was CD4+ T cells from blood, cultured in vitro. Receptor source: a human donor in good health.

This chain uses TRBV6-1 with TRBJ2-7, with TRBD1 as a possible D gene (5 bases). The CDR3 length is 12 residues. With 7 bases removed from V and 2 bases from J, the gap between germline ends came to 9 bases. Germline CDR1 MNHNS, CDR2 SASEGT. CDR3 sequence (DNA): TGTGCCAGCAAGGCAGGGACCTACGAGCAGTACTTC. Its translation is CASKAGTYEQYF.

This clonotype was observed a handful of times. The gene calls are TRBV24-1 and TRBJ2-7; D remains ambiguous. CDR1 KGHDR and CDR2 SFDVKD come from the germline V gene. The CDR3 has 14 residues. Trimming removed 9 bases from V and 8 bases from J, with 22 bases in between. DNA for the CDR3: TGTGCCACCTCCCCGGCGTCTGTACCTACGAAGCAGTACTTC. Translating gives CATSPASVPTKQYF.

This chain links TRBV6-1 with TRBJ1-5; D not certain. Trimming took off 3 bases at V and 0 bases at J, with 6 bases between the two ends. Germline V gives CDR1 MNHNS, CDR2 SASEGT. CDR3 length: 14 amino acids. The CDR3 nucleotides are TGTGCCAGCAGTGAGAACTTTAGCAATCAGCCCCAGCATTTT. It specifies CASSENFSNQPQHF.

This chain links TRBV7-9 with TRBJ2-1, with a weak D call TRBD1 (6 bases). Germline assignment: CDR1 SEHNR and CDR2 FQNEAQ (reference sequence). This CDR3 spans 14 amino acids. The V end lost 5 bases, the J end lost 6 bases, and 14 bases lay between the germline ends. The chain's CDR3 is CASSPTGMRNEQFF. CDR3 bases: TGTGCCAGCAGCCCAACAGGGATGCGCAATGAGCAGTTCTTC.

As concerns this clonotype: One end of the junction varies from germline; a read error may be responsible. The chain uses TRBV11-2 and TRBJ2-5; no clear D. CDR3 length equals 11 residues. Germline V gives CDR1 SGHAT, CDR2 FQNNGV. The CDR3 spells CASNYHETQYF. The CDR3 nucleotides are TGTGCCAGCAACTACCATGAGACCCAGTACTTC.

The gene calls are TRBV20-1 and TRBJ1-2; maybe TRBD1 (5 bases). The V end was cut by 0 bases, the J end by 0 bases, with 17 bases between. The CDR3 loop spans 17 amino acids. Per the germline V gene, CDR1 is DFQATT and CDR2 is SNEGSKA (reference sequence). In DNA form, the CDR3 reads TGCAGTGCTAGAGATTTCGGGGCTGGAATTTCTAACTATGGCTACACCTTC. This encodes CSARDFGAGISNYGYTF.

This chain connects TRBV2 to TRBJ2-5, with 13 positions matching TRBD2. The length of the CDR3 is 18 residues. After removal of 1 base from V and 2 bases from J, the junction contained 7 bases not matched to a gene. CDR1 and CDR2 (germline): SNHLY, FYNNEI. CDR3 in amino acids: CASSEDQGLAGAQETQYF. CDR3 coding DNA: TGTGCCAGCAGTGAAGACCAAGGACTAGCGGGGGCACAAGAGACCCAGTACTTC.

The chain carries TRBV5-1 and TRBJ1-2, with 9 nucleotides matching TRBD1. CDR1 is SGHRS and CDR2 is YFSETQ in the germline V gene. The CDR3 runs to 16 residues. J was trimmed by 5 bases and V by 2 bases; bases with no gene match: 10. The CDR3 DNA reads TGCGCCAGCAGCTTCAACTCCGGGACAGGGATATATGGCTACACCTTC. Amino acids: CASSFNSGTGIYGYTF.

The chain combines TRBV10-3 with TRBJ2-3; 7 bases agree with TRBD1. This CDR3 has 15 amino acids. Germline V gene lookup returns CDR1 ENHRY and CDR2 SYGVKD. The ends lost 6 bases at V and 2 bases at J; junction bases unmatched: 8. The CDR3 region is CAISPRDSLTDTQYF. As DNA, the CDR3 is TGTGCCATCAGCCCCCGGGACAGCCTCACAGATACGCAGTATTTT.

The CDR3 here is CASSQDRAQSTGELFF. CDR3 in DNA: TGCGCCAGCAGCCAGGACAGGGCCCAATCCACCGGGGAGCTGTTTTTT. V usage is TRBV4-1 and J usage is TRBJ2-2; 8 bases match TRBD1. The CDR3 covers 16 residues. The V and J ends lost 3 bases and 4 bases, in that order; junction bases with no gene match: 7. Germline V lookup: CDR1 MGHRA, CDR2 YSYEKL.

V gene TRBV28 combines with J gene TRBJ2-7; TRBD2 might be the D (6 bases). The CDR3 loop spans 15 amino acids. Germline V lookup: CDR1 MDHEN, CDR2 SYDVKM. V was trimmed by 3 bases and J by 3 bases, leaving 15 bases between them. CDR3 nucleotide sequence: TGTGCCAGCAGTTTTGGGGGAGGACTCTTCTACGAGCAGTACTTC. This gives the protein CASSFGGGLFYEQYF.

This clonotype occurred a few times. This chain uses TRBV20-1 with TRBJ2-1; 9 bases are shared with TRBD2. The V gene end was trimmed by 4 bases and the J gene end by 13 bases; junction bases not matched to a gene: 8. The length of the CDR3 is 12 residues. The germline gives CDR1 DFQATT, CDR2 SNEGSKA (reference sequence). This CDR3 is CSAIEGGRAQFF. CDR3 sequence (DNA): TGCAGTGCTATCGAGGGCGGGAGGGCCCAGTTCTTC.

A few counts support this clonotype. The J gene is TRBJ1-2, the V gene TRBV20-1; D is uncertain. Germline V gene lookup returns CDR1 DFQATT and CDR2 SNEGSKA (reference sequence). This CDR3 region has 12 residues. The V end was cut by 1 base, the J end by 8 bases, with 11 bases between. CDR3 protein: CSARAEPGGYTF. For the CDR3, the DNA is TGCAGTGCTAGAGCCGAACCGGGAGGCTACACCTTC.

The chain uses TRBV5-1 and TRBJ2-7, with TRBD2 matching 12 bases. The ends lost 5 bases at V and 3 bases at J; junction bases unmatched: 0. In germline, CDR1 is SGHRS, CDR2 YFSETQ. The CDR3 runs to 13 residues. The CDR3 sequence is CASRTSGSYEQYF. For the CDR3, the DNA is TGCGCCAGCAGGACTAGCGGGAGCTACGAGCAGTACTTC.

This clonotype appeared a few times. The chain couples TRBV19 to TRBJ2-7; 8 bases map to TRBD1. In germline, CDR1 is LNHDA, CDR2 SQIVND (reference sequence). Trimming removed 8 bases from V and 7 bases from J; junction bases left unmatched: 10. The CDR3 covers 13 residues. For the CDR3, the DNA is TGTGCCAGTCAGGACAGGGACCTTCAGGAGCAGTACTTC. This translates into CASQDRDLQEQYF. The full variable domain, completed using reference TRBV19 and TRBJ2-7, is DGGITQSPKYLFRKEGQNVTLSCEQNLNHDAMYWYRQDPGQGLRLIYYSQIVNDFQKGDIAEGYSVSREKKESFPLTVTSAQKNPTAFYLCASQDRDLQEQYFGPGTRLTVT.

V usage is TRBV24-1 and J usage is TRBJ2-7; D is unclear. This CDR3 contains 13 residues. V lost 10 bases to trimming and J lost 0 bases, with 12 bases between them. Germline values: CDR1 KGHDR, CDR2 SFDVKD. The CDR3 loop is CATGARSSYEQYF. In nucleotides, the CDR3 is TGTGCCACGGGCGCCAGGAGCTCCTACGAGCAGTACTTC.

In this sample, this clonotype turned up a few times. The CDR3, as DNA: TGTGCCAGCAGTTACGGGGGGGCGGGTCAACACGAGCAGTACTTC. This gives the protein CASSYGGAGQHEQYF. The J gene is TRBJ2-7, the V gene TRBV7-2; TRBD2 agrees at 8 bases. This CDR3 contains 15 residues. The V gene end was trimmed by 6 bases and the J gene end by 5 bases; junction bases not matched to a gene: 12. The germline V gene encodes CDR1 SGHTA and CDR2 FQGNSA.

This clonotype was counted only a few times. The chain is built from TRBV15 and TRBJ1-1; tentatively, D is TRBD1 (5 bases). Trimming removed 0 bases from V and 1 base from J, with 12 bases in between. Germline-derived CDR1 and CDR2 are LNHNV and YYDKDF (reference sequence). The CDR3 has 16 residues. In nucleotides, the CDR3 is TGTGCCACCAGCAGAGATACCGCGACAGCGAACACTGAAGCTTTCTTT. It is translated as CATSRDTATANTEAFF.

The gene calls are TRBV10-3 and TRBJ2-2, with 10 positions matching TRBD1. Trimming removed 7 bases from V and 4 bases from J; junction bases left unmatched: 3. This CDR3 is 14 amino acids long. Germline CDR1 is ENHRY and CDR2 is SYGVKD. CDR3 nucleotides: TGTGCCATCACGGACAGGGGGATCACCGGGGAGCTGTTTTTT. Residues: CAITDRGITGELFF.

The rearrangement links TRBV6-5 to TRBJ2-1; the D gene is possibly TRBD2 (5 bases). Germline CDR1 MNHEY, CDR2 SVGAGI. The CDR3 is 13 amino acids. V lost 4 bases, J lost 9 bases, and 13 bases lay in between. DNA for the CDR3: TGTGCCAGCAGTTCCTCTTCAGCGGCTGAGCAGTTCTTC. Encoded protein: CASSSSSAAEQFF.

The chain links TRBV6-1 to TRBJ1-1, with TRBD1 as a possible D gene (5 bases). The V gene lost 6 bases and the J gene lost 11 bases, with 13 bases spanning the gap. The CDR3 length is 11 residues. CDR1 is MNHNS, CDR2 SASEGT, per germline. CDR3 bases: TGTGCCAGCAGGGGGCGCCCTATGGCTTTCTTT. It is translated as CASRGRPMAFF.

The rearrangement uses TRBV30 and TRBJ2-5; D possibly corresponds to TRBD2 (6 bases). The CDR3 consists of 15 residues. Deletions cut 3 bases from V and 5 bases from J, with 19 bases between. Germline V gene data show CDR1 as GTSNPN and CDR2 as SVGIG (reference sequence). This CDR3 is CAWSLAGGSRETQYF. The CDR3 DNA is TGTGCCTGGAGCCTCGCTGGGGGGTCTAGGGAGACCCAGTACTTC.

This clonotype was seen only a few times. The CDR3 DNA reads TGCAGCGTCGGGACTAGCGATATTGAGCAGTTCTTC. Translating gives CSVGTSDIEQFF. This chain joins TRBV29-1 and TRBJ2-1, with 10 nucleotides matching TRBD2. The junction had 5 bases not matched to a gene; V was cut back by 6 bases and J by 9 bases. The CDR3 has 12 residues. The germline gives CDR1 SQVTM, CDR2 ANQGSEA.